The entry below describes one T cell receptor (beta chain). Its specificity is not known. Germline-derived CDR1 and CDR2 are MDHEN and SYDVKM. Trimming removed 2 bases from V and 0 bases from J, with 20 bases in between. The CDR3 contains 18 residues. The record originates from a study of siplizumab effects on memory and regulatory T cells. Study-level findings and limits: Apparently key alloresponse contributors, naive T cells also seemed more diverse than memory cells. Roughly 80-97% of proliferating CD4+ or CD8+ clones lacked an assignable naive or memory phenotype.

Clones were sequenced by immunoSEQ multiplex PCR, and TCRdb holds only the in-frame ones, with some missing. The sample has about 46,000 clones, roughly 93% seen once. Material for sequencing was CD8+ T cells sorted from blood. The source of this sequence is a human donor in good health. The chain links TRBV28 to TRBJ2-7; possible D gene TRBD1, 5 bases. The CDR3 nucleotides are TGTGCCAGCAGTTTAAGGGGCAGGTGGGGTGCGAGCTCCTACGAGCAGTACTTC. Translated, it gives CASSLRGRWGASSYEQYF.